The next 31 T cell receptor beta chains were all read from a single sample in a study of T-cell memory formation after mild COVID-19. TCRdb re-called the 5' RACE reads with MiXCR, one entry per CDR3 protein. The sample lists 350,000 to 500,000 distinct CDR3 sequences, around 17% seen once, with under 25% in the top ten. Sample: PBMCs or a T cell subset sorted from them (not recorded which). The receptors stem from a man in his late teens or twenties who had mild COVID-19 (a few samples of this study predate the infection). Cell type and time point are not known.

The J gene is TRBJ2-1, the V gene TRBV4-3; the D gene is possibly TRBD2 (6 bases). Germline V CDR1 and CDR2: LGHNA, YSLEER. The V end was cut by 0 bases, the J end by 8 bases, with 14 bases between. The CDR3 is 15 residues long. The CDR3 spells CASSQDASATDEQFF. The CDR3 nucleotides are TGCGCCAGCAGCCAAGACGCTAGCGCTACTGATGAGCAGTTCTTC.

The chain carries TRBV5-1 and TRBJ2-5; tentatively, D is TRBD1 (5 bases). This CDR3 has 14 residues. The V gene lost 5 bases and the J gene lost 5 bases, with 16 bases spanning the gap. Per the germline V gene, CDR1 is SGHRS and CDR2 is YFSETQ. The CDR3 sequence is CASRPFQGRETQYF. The CDR3 DNA is TGCGCCAGCAGACCTTTTCAGGGTCGGGAGACCCAGTACTTC.

This clonotype was recorded a few times. The chain carries TRBV6-2 or TRBV6-3 and TRBJ1-1; D is undetermined. The CDR3 has 13 amino acids. CDR1 and CDR2 (germline): MNHEY, SVGEGT. V was clipped by 2 bases and J by 5 bases, with 9 bases between them. The CDR3 here is CASSYGVRTEAFF. In DNA, the CDR3 is TGTGCCAGCAGTTACGGGGTAAGGACTGAAGCTTTCTTT.

The chain recombines TRBV7-9 with TRBJ1-5; 7 bases are shared with TRBD1. The V segment lost 6 bases and the J segment 4 bases; nucleotides outside the gene matches: 9. The CDR3 is 15 residues long. Per the germline V gene, CDR1 is SEHNR and CDR2 is FQNEAQ (reference sequence). The CDR3 here is CASSPRGLGNQPQHF. The CDR3 DNA is TGTGCCAGCAGTCCGAGGGGGCTGGGGAATCAGCCCCAGCATTTT.

This chain joins TRBV20-1 and TRBJ2-3; TRBD2 is a possible D gene (5 bases). Germline CDR1 reads DFQATT; CDR2 reads SNEGSKA (reference sequence). This CDR3 comprises 14 residues. V was shortened by 3 bases and J by 6 bases, with 16 bases between the two germline ends. As DNA, the CDR3 is TGCAGTGCTAGTGACGAAGCGGACGGCGATACGCAGTATTTT. Translated, it gives CSASDEADGDTQYF.

The chain carries TRBV7-9 and TRBJ1-1; D possibly corresponds to TRBD1 (6 bases). The germline V gene has CDR1 SEHNR and CDR2 FQNEAQ (reference sequence). Trimming took off 1 base at V and 10 bases at J, with 13 bases between the two ends. The CDR3 sequence is 13 residues long. The CDR3 sequence: CASSLDGGTSAFF. The CDR3 nucleotides are TGTGCCAGCAGCTTAGATGGGGGGACATCAGCTTTCTTT. Variable domain in full (rest from reference TRBV7-9 and TRBJ1-1): DTGVSQNPRHKITKRGQNVTFRCDPISEHNRLYWYRQTLGQGPEFLTYFQNEAQLEKSRLLSDRFSAERPKGSFSTLEIQRTEQGDSAMYLCASSLDGGTSAFFGQGTRLTVV.

As regards this clonotype: Given the absence of the conserved phenylalanine or tryptophan at the CDR3 end, a read error is likely. The chain couples TRBV11-2 to TRBJ2-5; TRBD1 matches at 9 bases. With 10 bases clipped from V and 5 bases from J, the junction kept 5 bases outside the gene matches. This CDR3 has 12 residues. The V gene's germline CDR1 is SGHAT and CDR2 FQNNGV. The CDR3, as DNA: TGTGCCACGAGGGACAGGGTTGAGACCCAGTACCTC. This gives the protein CATRDRVETQYL.

This chain uses TRBV6-2 or TRBV6-3 with TRBJ1-1; D may be TRBD1 (6 bases). Between the trimmed V and J ends, which lost 2 bases and 3 bases, there was a span of 10 bases. The germline gives CDR1 MNHEY, CDR2 SVGEGT. The CDR3 has 14 residues. The CDR3 DNA follows: TGTGCCAGCAGTTACCCGGACAGTTACACTGAAGCTTTCTTT. The encoded protein is CASSYPDSYTEAFF.

The chain has TRBV20-1 and TRBJ1-1; TRBD1 might be the D (6 bases). From germline, CDR1 is DFQATT and CDR2 SNEGSKA (reference sequence). The CDR3 has 15 amino acids. Trimming took off 1 base at V and 10 bases at J, with 22 bases between the two ends. Here the CDR3 DNA reads TGCAGTGCTAGAGGGCTCTCGGGGGGCCGGGTATCAGCTTTCTTT. This translates into CSARGLSGGRVSAFF.

This chain joins TRBV20-1 and TRBJ2-5, with TRBD2 identical over 9 bases. The CDR3 loop spans 14 amino acids. CDR1 and CDR2 from the germline V gene are DFQATT and SNEGSKA (reference sequence). V lost 6 bases to trimming and J lost 5 bases; unmatched junction nucleotides: 10. This CDR3 is CSADALAGSETQYF. The CDR3 coding sequence is TGCAGTGCCGACGCCCTAGCGGGGAGTGAGACCCAGTACTTC.

This clonotype was detected ten times or more. The rearrangement joins TRBV2 to TRBJ2-5, with 8 bases that match TRBD1. Losses at the gene ends were 6 bases for V and 4 bases for J; bases not matched to a gene: 7. Germline-derived CDR1 and CDR2 are SNHLY and FYNNEI. The CDR3 spans 14 residues. The CDR3 DNA sequence: TGTGCCAGCAGGACCGGGACAGGAGGAGAGACCCAGTACTTC. It is translated as CASRTGTGGETQYF.

The chain recombines TRBV7-9 with TRBJ2-1; the D gene is possibly TRBD1 (6 bases). V was trimmed by 5 bases and J by 15 bases, leaving 23 bases between them. This CDR3 region has 14 residues. CDR1 and CDR2 (germline): SEHNR, FQNEAQ (reference sequence). The CDR3 region has the DNA TGTGCCAGCAGCACCACCCGTCGCCAGGGGTTTAGGTTCTTC. As protein: CASSTTRRQGFRFF. The entire variable domain, with the rest obtained from reference TRBV7-9 and TRBJ2-1, is as follows: DTGVSQNPRHKITKRGQNVTFRCDPISEHNRLYWYRQTLGQGPEFLTYFQNEAQLEKSRLLSDRFSAERPKGSFSTLEIQRTEQGDSAMYLCASSTTRRQGFRFFGPGTRLTVL.

V gene TRBV28 combines with J gene TRBJ1-6, with 9 bases matching TRBD1. Germline CDR1 is MDHEN and CDR2 is SYDVKM. J gave up 7 bases and V 4 bases, and 5 bases lay outside the gene matches. This CDR3 has 15 residues. The DNA of the CDR3 is TGTGCCAGCAGTTCCGGACAGGGGAAGAATTCACCCCTCCACTTT. Encoded protein: CASSSGQGKNSPLHF.

This clonotype was detected many times. The chain is built from TRBV18 and TRBJ2-5; D might be TRBD1 (5 bases). V lost 6 bases, J lost 0 bases, and 14 bases lay in between. Germline V gene sequence: CDR1 KGHSH, CDR2 LQKENI. This CDR3 contains 15 residues. The CDR3 DNA follows: TGTGCCAGCTCCATTGGGGCCGGGTACCAAGAGACCCAGTACTTC. It yields the protein CASSIGAGYQETQYF. Using reference TRBV18 and TRBJ2-5 for the parts outside the CDR3, the full variable domain is NAGVMQNPRHLVRRRGQEARLRCSPMKGHSHVYWYRQLPEEGLKFMVYLQKENIIDESGMPKERFSAEFPKEGPSILRIQQVVRGDSAAYFCASSIGAGYQETQYFGPGTRLLVL.

This clonotype turned up a few times. The gene calls are TRBV4-2 and TRBJ2-5, with D unclear. The germline V gene has CDR1 LGHNA and CDR2 YNFKEQ. The V and J ends lost 0 bases and 0 bases respectively, with 11 bases between them. This CDR3 is 16 amino acids long. The chain's CDR3 is CASSQDLLVNQETQYF. The CDR3 DNA is TGTGCCAGCAGCCAAGATCTCTTGGTGAACCAAGAGACCCAGTACTTC.

This clonotype was observed a few times. The rearrangement joins TRBV4-1 to TRBJ1-2; TRBD1 might be the D (5 bases). The CDR3 consists of 17 residues. Germline CDR1 reads MGHRA; CDR2 reads YSYEKL. Trimming stripped 0 bases from V and 6 bases from J, with 20 bases between. The CDR3 DNA sequence: TGCGCCAGCAGCCAAGAATTCGGCAGGGAAATTCCCCATGGCTACACCTTC. It is translated as CASSQEFGREIPHGYTF.

Only a few counts were recorded for this clonotype. The rearrangement links TRBV4-3 to TRBJ2-3; D gene uncertain. The length of the CDR3 is 15 residues. Trimming stripped 4 bases from V and 1 base from J, with 12 bases between. From germline, CDR1 is LGHNA and CDR2 YSLEER. The CDR3, as DNA: TGCGCCAGCAGCCCCCATGGGTTTCGCACAGATACGCAGTATTTT. Encoded protein: CASSPHGFRTDTQYF.

The chain combines TRBV9 with TRBJ2-5; D remains unclear. Looked up from germline, CDR1 is SGDLS and CDR2 is YYNGEE. Trimming pared 3 bases from V and 6 bases from J, leaving 15 bases between. The CDR3 spans 14 residues. The CDR3 DNA reads TGTGCCAGCAGCGGCAACCCGAGATCCCAGACCCAGTACTTC. This translates into CASSGNPRSQTQYF.

The J gene is TRBJ1-6, the V gene TRBV9; possible D gene TRBD1, 6 bases. V was shortened by 0 bases and J by 13 bases, with 8 bases between the two germline ends. Per the germline V gene, CDR1 is SGDLS and CDR2 is YYNGEE. CDR3 size: 12 residues. CDR3 DNA: TGTGCCAGCAGCGTAGGAAGGGGGCCCCTCCACTTT. It translates to CASSVGRGPLHF. Supplemented by reference TRBV9 and TRBJ1-6, the full variable domain reads DSGVTQTPKHLITATGQRVTLRCSPRSGDLSVYWYQQSLDQGLQFLIQYYNGEERAKGNILERFSAQQFPDLHSELNLSSLELGDSALYFCASSVGRGPLHFGNGTRLTVT.

This clonotype was found a few times. The J gene is TRBJ1-4, the V gene TRBV4-1; D is unresolved. From germline, CDR1 is MGHRA and CDR2 YSYEKL. CDR3 length: 13 residues. Trimming stripped 6 bases from V and 4 bases from J, with 9 bases between. CDR3 nucleotides: TGCGCCAGCAGACGGGGTCGTAATGAAAAACTGTTTTTT. This gives the protein CASRRGRNEKLFF.

This sequence joins TRBV5-6 and TRBJ2-7, with D perhaps matching TRBD1 (5 bases). The length of the CDR3 is 14 residues. Trimming cost V 4 bases and J 2 bases, with 13 bases left between them. The germline V gene has CDR1 SGHDT and CDR2 YYEEEE. In DNA, the CDR3 is TGTGCCAGCAGCCCAACACAGGCCGCCTACGAGCAGTACTTC. Its protein product is CASSPTQAAYEQYF.

This clonotype was seen a handful of times. The chain combines TRBV18 with TRBJ1-1, with D hard to call. In germline, CDR1 is KGHSH, CDR2 LQKENI. The CDR3 has 13 residues. V was cut by 6 bases and J by 5 bases, with 13 bases left in between. The CDR3, as DNA: TGTGCCAGCTCGCAAACGGGAAGGACTGAAGCTTTCTTT. It is translated as CASSQTGRTEAFF. Supplemented by reference TRBV18 and TRBJ1-1, the full variable domain reads NAGVMQNPRHLVRRRGQEARLRCSPMKGHSHVYWYRQLPEEGLKFMVYLQKENIIDESGMPKERFSAEFPKEGPSILRIQQVVRGDSAAYFCASSQTGRTEAFFGQGTRLTVV.

The J gene is TRBJ1-2, the V gene TRBV5-8; D gene ambiguous. Germline assignment: CDR1 SGHTS and CDR2 YDEGEE. V lost 0 bases, J lost 0 bases, and 12 bases lay in between. This CDR3 comprises 16 residues. Here the CDR3 reads CASSLVEPHPNYGYTF. The CDR3 coding sequence is TGTGCCAGCAGCTTGGTAGAGCCCCACCCTAACTATGGCTACACCTTC.

This clonotype was counted a few times. The rearrangement joins TRBV6-2 or TRBV6-3 to TRBJ2-3, with a possible D match to TRBD1 (6 bases). V was shortened by 3 bases and J by 8 bases, with 18 bases between the two germline ends. The CDR3 contains 15 residues. Germline V lookup: CDR1 MNHEY, CDR2 SVGEGT. The CDR3 nucleotides read TGTGCCAGCAGTTATTTACAGGGTACACTTGGTACGCAGTATTTT. Translated: CASSYLQGTLGTQYF.

The table lists this clonotype with a few counts. V gene TRBV6-2 or TRBV6-3 combines with J gene TRBJ1-5; perhaps TRBD1 as D (5 bases). Germline CDR1 is MNHEY and CDR2 is SVGEGT. V was pared by 2 bases and J by 6 bases, with 14 bases between. This CDR3 contains 15 residues. The CDR3 sequence is CASSYASVGGQPQHF. CDR3 DNA sequence: TGTGCCAGCAGTTACGCTTCGGTGGGGGGTCAGCCCCAGCATTTT.

This clonotype has a handful of counts. The chain carries TRBV5-1 and TRBJ2-1; D unclear. Trimming took 2 bases from V and 9 from J, leaving 12 bases between them. This CDR3 is built from 13 residues. Germline-derived CDR1 and CDR2 are SGHRS and YFSETQ. CDR3 DNA: TGCGCCAGCAGCTTAGACCTCCCGAGTGAGCAGTTCTTC. Amino acid sequence: CASSLDLPSEQFF. Based on the CDR3 plus reference TRBV5-1 and TRBJ2-1, the full variable domain is KAGVTQTPRYLIKTRGQQVTLSCSPISGHRSVSWYQQTPGQGLQFLFEYFSETQRNKGNFPGRFSGRQFSNSRSEMNVSTLELGDSALYLCASSLDLPSEQFFGPGTRLTVL.

This clonotype was picked up many times. The chain recombines TRBV30 with TRBJ2-3; no reliable D call. CDR3 length: 13 residues. Looked up from germline, CDR1 is GTSNPN and CDR2 is SVGIG (reference sequence). Trimming pared 5 bases from V and 0 bases from J, leaving 9 bases between. The CDR3 coding sequence is TGTGCCTGGCTCCCAGCTAGCACAGATACGCAGTATTTT. Protein product: CAWLPASTDTQYF.

V usage is TRBV4-1 and J usage is TRBJ1-3; D gene ambiguous. Germline lookup yields CDR1 MGHRA and CDR2 YSYEKL. The CDR3 covers 14 residues. V shed 7 bases and J shed 0 bases, with 10 bases lying between them. The CDR3 spells CASTGPYSGNTIYF. The DNA of the CDR3 is TGCGCCAGCACCGGACCGTACTCTGGAAACACCATATATTTT.

This clonotype was counted ten times or more. The gene calls are TRBV24-1 and TRBJ2-1; D uncertain. The CDR3 length is 13 residues. The V gene's germline CDR1 is KGHDR and CDR2 SFDVKD. The V gene lost 7 bases and the J gene lost 1 base, with 7 bases spanning the gap. This CDR3 is CATRGGSYNEQFF. CDR3 nucleotides: TGTGCCACCAGAGGCGGTTCCTACAATGAGCAGTTCTTC.

The V and J genes are TRBV18 and TRBJ1-3, with 7 bases matching TRBD1. The CDR3 is 13 amino acids. Germline CDR1 reads KGHSH; CDR2 reads LQKENI. J gave up 6 bases and V 5 bases, and 4 bases lay outside the gene matches. CDR3 sequence (DNA): TGTGCCAGCTCAGAGGGACAGAAAAACACCATATATTTT. Translation gives CASSEGQKNTIYF.

To note about this clonotype: An end of the junction does not agree with germline; a read error may underlie this. The chain employs TRBV4-3 and TRBJ2-3, with no clear D. Germline CDR1 reads LGHNA; CDR2 reads YSLEER. The CDR3 consists of 12 residues. The CDR3 loop is CASSKEGVTQYF. CDR3 coding DNA: TGCGCCAGCAGCAAAGAAGGCGTTACGCAGTATTTT.